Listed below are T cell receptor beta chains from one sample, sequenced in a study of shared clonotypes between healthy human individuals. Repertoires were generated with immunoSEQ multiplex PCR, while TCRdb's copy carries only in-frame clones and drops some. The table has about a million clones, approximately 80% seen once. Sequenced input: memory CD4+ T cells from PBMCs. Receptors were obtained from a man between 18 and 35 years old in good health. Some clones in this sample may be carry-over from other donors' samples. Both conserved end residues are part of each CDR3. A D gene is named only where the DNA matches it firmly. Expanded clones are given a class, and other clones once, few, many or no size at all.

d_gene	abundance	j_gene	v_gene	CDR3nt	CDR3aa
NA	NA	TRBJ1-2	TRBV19	TGTGCCAGTACCCAAATGGGGGGATCCTATGGCTACACCTTC	CASTQMGGSYGYTF
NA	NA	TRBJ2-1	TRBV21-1	TGTGCCAGCAGCAACCGAGGGACTCGGGGAAAATACAATGAGCAGTTCTTC	CASSNRGTRGKYNEQFF
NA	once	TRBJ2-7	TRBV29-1	TGCAGCGTTGGGATTTCCTACGAGCAGTACTTC	CSVGISYEQYF
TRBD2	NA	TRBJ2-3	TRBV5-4	TGTGCCAGCAGCTCTACTAGCGGTACAGATACGCAGTATTTT	CASSSTSGTDTQYF
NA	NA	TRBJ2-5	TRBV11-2	TGTGCCAGCAGCTTAGCGGAGGGTTTGGAGACCCAGTACTTC	CASSLAEGLETQYF
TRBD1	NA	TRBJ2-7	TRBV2	TGTGCCAGCAGTGAACCGGCGGAAGCAGGGGGACAGGGGACTAGACAGACCTACGAGCAGTACTTC	CASSEPAEAGGQGTRQTYEQYF
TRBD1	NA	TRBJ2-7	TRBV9	TGTGCCAGCAGCGTAGGCCCCGGCGGGACAGGTTCCTACGAGCAGTACTTC	CASSVGPGGTGSYEQYF
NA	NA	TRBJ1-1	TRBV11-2	TGTGCCAGCAGCTTAAGAGTAAACAGGGCCACTGAAGCTTTCTTT	CASSLRVNRATEAFF
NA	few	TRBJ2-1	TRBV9	TGTGCCAGCAGCGTAGGATTGGGGTTAGAGGGGCAGTTCTTC	CASSVGLGLEGQFF
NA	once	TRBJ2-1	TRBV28	TGTGCCAGCAGTTTCCAGTGGGAGAACTCCTACAATGAGCAGTTCTTC	CASSFQWENSYNEQFF
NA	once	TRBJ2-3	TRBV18	TGTGCCAGCTCACTGCAGGACGGATCCACAGATACGCAGTATTTT	CASSLQDGSTDTQYF
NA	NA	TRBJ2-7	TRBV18	TGTGCCAGCTCACCATTCGGATCGGGATCCTCCTACGAGCAGTACTTC	CASSPFGSGSSYEQYF
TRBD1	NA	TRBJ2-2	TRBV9	TGTGCCAGCAGCGTCAGGGGGCTGGGCACCGGGGAGCTGTTTTTT	CASSVRGLGTGELFF
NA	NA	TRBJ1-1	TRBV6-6	TGTGCCAGCAGTTCCCGTTACGTCGGGGCTTTCTTT	CASSSRYVGAFF
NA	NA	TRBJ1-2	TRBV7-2	TGTGCCAGCAGCTCGCGCCTAACGAACTATGGCTACACCTTC	CASSSRLTNYGYTF
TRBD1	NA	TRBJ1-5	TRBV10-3	TGTGCCACCGGATCCCAGGGGGATCAGCCCCAGCATTTT	CATGSQGDQPQHF
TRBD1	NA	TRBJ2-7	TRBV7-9	TGTGCCAGCAGCCGGGACAGGGGGGTCTCCTACGAGCAGTACTTC	CASSRDRGVSYEQYF
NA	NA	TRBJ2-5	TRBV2	TGTGCCAGCAGAGAGGGGACGGCACGGGAGACCCAGTACTTC	CASREGTARETQYF
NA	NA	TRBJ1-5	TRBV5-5	TGTGCCAGCAGCTTGGAAGGGTGGCCGAATCAGCCCCAGCATTTT	CASSLEGWPNQPQHF
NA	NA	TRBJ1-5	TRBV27	TGTGCCAGCAGTTCCTCCTTTGGGACAAGGCCCAGCAATCAGCCCCAGCATTTT	CASSSSFGTRPSNQPQHF
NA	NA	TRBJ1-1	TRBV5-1	TGCGCCAGCAGCTCCCAGGGACCCTCCACTGAAGCTTTCTTT	CASSSQGPSTEAFF
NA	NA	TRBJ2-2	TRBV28	TGTGCCAGCAGTAATACAGGGCCCAGCACCGGGGAGCTGTTTTTT	CASSNTGPSTGELFF
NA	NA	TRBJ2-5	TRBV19	TGTGCCAGTAGTAGACGAGCGGTCCCCCCACAAGAGACCCAGTACTTC	CASSRRAVPPQETQYF
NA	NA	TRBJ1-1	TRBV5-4	TGTGCCAGCAGCCACCAGAACACTGAAGCTTTCTTT	CASSHQNTEAFF
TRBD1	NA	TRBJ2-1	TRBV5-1	TGCGCCAGCAGCTTGGCCCCCGGGACAGACTACAATGAGCAGTTCTTC	CASSLAPGTDYNEQFF
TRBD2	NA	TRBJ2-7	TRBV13	TGTGCCAGCAGTTATCGGCTAGCGGGAGGACCAGGCGAGCAGTACTTC	CASSYRLAGGPGEQYF
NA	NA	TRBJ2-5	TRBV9	TGTGCCAGCTCAAGAGGCGGGGTAGTGGAGACCCAGTACTTC	CASSRGGVVETQYF
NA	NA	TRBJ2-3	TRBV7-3	TGTGCCAGCAGCTCCGCCGGGGAAACGCAGTATTTT	CASSSAGETQYF
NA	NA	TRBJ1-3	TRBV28	TGTGCCAGCAGCCCCTTCCGAGGGACTGGAAACACCATATATTTT	CASSPFRGTGNTIYF
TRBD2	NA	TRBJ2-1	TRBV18	TGTGCCAGCTCACCATGGACTAGCGCTGAGCAGTTCTTC	CASSPWTSAEQFF
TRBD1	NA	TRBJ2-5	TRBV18	TGTGCCAGCTCACCACCAGGGACAGCCCAAGAGACCCAGTACTTC	CASSPPGTAQETQYF
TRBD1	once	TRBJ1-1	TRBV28	TGTGCCAGCAGAGGACAGGGTGTCACTGAAGCTTTCTTT	CASRGQGVTEAFF
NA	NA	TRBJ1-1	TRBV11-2	TGTGCCAGCAGCTTAGGGGCCCAGGCAACTGAAGCTTTCTTT	CASSLGAQATEAFF
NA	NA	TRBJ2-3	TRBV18	TGTGCCAGCTCACCACCTACGAACACAGATACGCAGTATTTT	CASSPPTNTDTQYF
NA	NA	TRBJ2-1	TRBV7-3	TGTGCCAGCAGCCAGGACTTTAGCTCCTACAATGAGCAGTTCTTC	CASSQDFSSYNEQFF
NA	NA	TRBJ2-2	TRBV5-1	TGCGCCAGCAGCTCGGACCCGGGAAAAACGGACACCGGGGAGCTGTTTTTT	CASSSDPGKTDTGELFF
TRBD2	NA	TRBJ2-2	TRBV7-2	TGTGCCAGCACCCGGTTGATGCTAGCGGGGGCGGGCGGGGAGCTGTTTTTT	CASTRLMLAGAGGELFF
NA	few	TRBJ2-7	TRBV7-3	TGTGCCAGCAGCTTAACGTCCTCGACTTCCTACGAGCAGTACTTC	CASSLTSSTSYEQYF
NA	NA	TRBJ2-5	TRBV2	TGTGCCAGCAGGTCCGGGACGGAAGAGACCCAGTACTTC	CASRSGTEETQYF
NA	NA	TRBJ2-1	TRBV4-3	TGCGCCAGCAGCCAATGGAATGAGCAGTTCTTC	CASSQWNEQFF
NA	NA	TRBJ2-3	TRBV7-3	TGTGCCAGCAGCTCAGGGAGTTCCACAGATACGCAGTATTTT	CASSSGSSTDTQYF
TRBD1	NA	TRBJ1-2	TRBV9	TGTGCCAGCAGCCCGCGGACAGGGCCAAATAACTATGGCTACACCTTC	CASSPRTGPNNYGYTF
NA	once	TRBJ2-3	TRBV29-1	TGCAGCGTTGAAATCGGGGCAGATACGCAGTATTTT	CSVEIGADTQYF
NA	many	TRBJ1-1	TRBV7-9	TGTGCCAGCAGCCCTAACGCCCCCGATTCTTTCCAGCCTGAAGCTTTCTTT	CASSPNAPDSFQPEAFF
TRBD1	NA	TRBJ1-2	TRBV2	TGTGCCAGCACCTTAGGACAGGGAGATGGCTACACCTTC	CASTLGQGDGYTF
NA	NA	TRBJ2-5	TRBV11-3	TGTGCCAGCAGCTTAGTCAGGGATAGCGAGACCCAGTACTTC	CASSLVRDSETQYF
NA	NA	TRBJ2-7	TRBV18	TGTGCCAGCTCACCCTGGGCAGGGAGGTACGAGCAGTACTTC	CASSPWAGRYEQYF
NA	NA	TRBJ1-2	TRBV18	TGTGCCAGCTCACCTCAAAACGGCTACACCTTC	CASSPQNGYTF
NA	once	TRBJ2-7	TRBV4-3	TGCGCCAGCAGCCAGGGAGGCGGACGCTACGAGCAGTACTTC	CASSQGGGRYEQYF
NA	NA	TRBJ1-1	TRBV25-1	TGTGCCAGCAGTGATCCCTACTCGAACACTGAAGCTTTCTTT	CASSDPYSNTEAFF
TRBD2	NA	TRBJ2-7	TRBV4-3	TGCGCCAGCAGCCAAGATACTAGCGGGAGGATCGTGGAGCAGTACTTC	CASSQDTSGRIVEQYF
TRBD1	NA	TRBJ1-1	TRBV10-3	TGTGCCATCAGTGGGACCGGGACAGCCAACACTGAAGCTTTCTTT	CAISGTGTANTEAFF
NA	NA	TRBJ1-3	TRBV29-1	TGCAGCGTTGCACAGGGTCCTGGAAACACCATATATTTT	CSVAQGPGNTIYF